The 9 T cell receptor beta chains in this list originate from one sample, sequenced in a study of blood T cell repertoires in COVID-19. Produced via immunoSEQ multiplex PCR; TCRdb's table is partial and in-frame only. Altogether tens of thousands of clones are present, roughly 80% being singletons, with the ten largest covering roughly 18%. The sample taken for sequencing was peripheral blood. The receptors were gathered from a man aged 70 or older with active COVID-19.

CDR3 sequence (DNA): TGTGCCAGCAGTAGAGGTCGGATTGACGGGGAGCTGTTTTTT. This encodes CASSRGRIDGELFF. The V and J genes are TRBV9 and TRBJ2-2; D is undetermined. Germline CDR1 SGDLS, CDR2 YYNGEE. This CDR3 has 14 residues. Trimming took 5 bases from V and 7 from J, leaving 15 bases between them.

The chain joins TRBV15 to TRBJ2-5; 10 nucleotides match TRBD1. CDR3 length: 15 residues. Germline V gives CDR1 LNHNV, CDR2 YYDKDF (reference sequence). V was clipped by 5 bases and J by 3 bases; unmatched bases: 6. The CDR3 spells CATSGRDRGKETQYF. Here the CDR3 DNA reads TGTGCCACCAGCGGTCGGGACAGGGGAAAAGAGACCCAGTACTTC.

The sample holds a few counts of this clone. The J gene is TRBJ2-5, the V gene TRBV10-3; no definite D call. V dropped 3 bases and J dropped 2 bases, with 16 bases sitting between them. The length of the CDR3 is 16 residues. Germline CDR1 and CDR2: ENHRY and SYGVKD. CDR3 DNA sequence: TGTGCCATCAGTGATTTTGCGAACCCCGAACAAGAGACCCAGTACTTC. Its translation: CAISDFANPEQETQYF.

The J gene is TRBJ2-2, the V gene TRBV27, with TRBD2 matching over 12 bases. Germline V gene sequence: CDR1 MNHEY, CDR2 SMNVEV (reference sequence). The CDR3 is made up of 17 amino acids. V lost 6 bases, J lost 6 bases, and 11 bases stayed unmatched. The CDR3 sequence: CASSPLAGGFSAGELFF. The CDR3 region has the DNA TGTGCCAGCAGCCCCCTAGCGGGAGGGTTTTCAGCCGGGGAGCTGTTTTTT.

This rearrangement joins TRBV7-2 to TRBJ2-5, with TRBD2 matching over 9 bases. The CDR3 runs to 15 residues. Germline CDR1 SGHTA, CDR2 FQGNSA. J lost 3 bases, V lost 0 bases, and 2 bases had no gene match. The CDR3 nucleotides read TGTGCCAGCAGCTTAGCTTCTAGCGGGAAAGAGACCCAGTACTTC. This sequence encodes CASSLASSGKETQYF.

The gene calls are TRBV5-1 and TRBJ2-5; 9 nucleotides agree with TRBD1. The CDR3 has 14 amino acids. Unmatched junction bases numbered 5, after V lost 3 bases and J lost 5 bases. The germline V gene has CDR1 SGHRS and CDR2 YFSETQ. CDR3 sequence: CASSSQGAEETQYF. As DNA, the CDR3 is TGCGCCAGCAGCTCACAGGGGGCGGAGGAGACCCAGTACTTC.

J is TRBJ2-2 and V is TRBV7-2, with 9 bases matching TRBD1. The CDR3 loop spans 15 amino acids. Germline V gives CDR1 SGHTA, CDR2 FQGNSA. V lost 3 bases and J lost 4; bases outside the gene matches: 3. CDR3 nucleotides: TGTGCCAGCAGCTTTTGGGACAGGGCCACCGGGGAGCTGTTTTTT. Its translation: CASSFWDRATGELFF.

The chain carries TRBV10-3 and TRBJ2-3; a weak D match, TRBD2 (6 bases). Germline V gene sequence: CDR1 ENHRY, CDR2 SYGVKD. The ends were cut back, 0 bases at V and 6 bases at J, with 13 bases in the middle. The CDR3 contains 15 residues. Here the CDR3 reads CAISESGQGGDTQYF. CDR3 bases: TGTGCCATCAGTGAGTCCGGGCAGGGAGGCGATACGCAGTATTTT.

This clone has only one observation. The V and J genes are TRBV5-6 and TRBJ2-3; maybe TRBD2 (5 bases). Trimming pared 2 bases from V and 5 bases from J, leaving 6 bases between. The CDR3 is 12 amino acids. The germline V gene encodes CDR1 SGHDT and CDR2 YYEEEE. The CDR3 DNA sequence: TGTGCCAGCAGCTTTGCGGGAGATACGCAGTATTTT. Translating gives CASSFAGDTQYF.